The 21 T cell receptor beta chains below were found in one sample sequenced in a study of blood T cells in healthy people across ages. The use of a sample-barcoded 5' primer and a J-beta primer mix characterized a second PCR of roughly 7 to 12 cycles. TCRdb reprocessed the 5' RACE reads with MiXCR, giving one entry per CDR3 protein. The data contain 450,000 to 600,000 distinct CDR3 sequences, over 25% of them singletons. The same data also contributed to another study, on T cells of mothers and their children.

Material: blood. Receptors were obtained from a boy aged 2 to 10 in good health.

The chain recombines TRBV7-9 with TRBJ2-5, with D tentatively TRBD2 (6 bases). CDR1 SEHNR and CDR2 FQNEAQ come from the germline V gene (reference sequence). Trimming stripped 5 bases from V and 5 bases from J, with 18 bases between. The CDR3 runs to 15 residues. The CDR3 region has the DNA TGTGCCAGCAGCGTTACCGGGACTCCAGGGGAGACCCAGTACTTC. Translating it yields CASSVTGTPGETQYF.

V usage is TRBV4-1 and J usage is TRBJ2-4; the D is unclear. CDR3 length: 15 amino acids. Germline CDR1 reads MGHRA; CDR2 reads YSYEKL. Trimming shortened V by 1 base and J by 0 bases, and 7 bases separated the two germline ends. CDR3 DNA: TGCGCCAGCAGCCAAGTGGCCCCAGCCAAAAACATTCAGTACTTC. It specifies CASSQVAPAKNIQYF.

This clonotype has more than one count but fewer than ten. V is TRBV10-1 and J is TRBJ2-7, with TRBD2 identical over 9 bases. The closer fit of TRBJ2-5 to the DNA end suggests the J call may be wrong. The CDR3 has 14 residues. Per the germline V gene, CDR1 is WNHNN and CDR2 is SYGVQD (reference sequence). CDR3 DNA sequence: TGCGCCAGCAGTGAGTCGCAGACTAGCGGGACCCAGTACTTC. Encoded protein: CASSESQTSGTQYF.

The V gene is TRBV7-2, the J gene TRBJ2-7, with 14 bases matching TRBD2. CDR1 SGHTA and CDR2 FQGNSA come from the germline V gene. This CDR3 is 16 amino acids long. The junction had 5 bases not matched to a gene; V was cut back by 3 bases and J by 4 bases. CDR3 amino acids: CASSFTGLAGEYEQYF. The DNA of the CDR3 is TGTGCCAGCAGCTTTACGGGACTAGCGGGAGAGTACGAGCAGTACTTC.

This clonotype was counted between two and nine times. The V and J genes are TRBV27 and TRBJ1-1, with unresolved D. Germline loops: CDR1 MNHEY, CDR2 SMNVEV (reference sequence). The CDR3 covers 13 residues. V was cut by 3 bases and J by 2 bases, with 7 bases left in between. The CDR3 region is CASSLGFNTEAFF. CDR3 nucleotide sequence: TGTGCCAGCAGTTTGGGATTTAACACTGAAGCTTTCTTT.

This clonotype was picked up one time. The chain employs TRBV7-9 and TRBJ2-6; D is undetermined. The CDR3 has 19 amino acids. The V and J ends lost 5 bases and 0 bases respectively, with 20 bases between them. Germline CDR1 SEHNR, CDR2 FQNEAQ (reference sequence). Written as DNA, the CDR3 is TGTGCCAGCAGCGACGCGTCCAGTCCAATGGGCTCTGGGGCCAACGTCCTGACTTTC. Protein product: CASSDASSPMGSGANVLTF. Variable domain in full (rest from reference TRBV7-9 and TRBJ2-6): DTGVSQNPRHKITKRGQNVTFRCDPISEHNRLYWYRQTLGQGPEFLTYFQNEAQLEKSRLLSDRFSAERPKGSFSTLEIQRTEQGDSAMYLCASSDASSPMGSGANVLTFGAGSRLTVL.

In this sample, this clonotype turned up a few times. The V gene is TRBV7-2, the J gene TRBJ2-3, with TRBD1 as a possible D gene (5 bases). Germline CDR1 and CDR2: SGHTA and FQGNSA. This CDR3 has 15 residues. Trimming removed 2 bases at V and 1 base at J, with 10 bases between. The CDR3 bases are TGTGCCAGCAGCTTAAAGGCAGGGCGCACAGATACGCAGTATTTT. Residues: CASSLKAGRTDTQYF.

The sample holds one count of this clonotype. This chain uses TRBV12-3 or TRBV12-4 with TRBJ1-1; TRBD1 agrees at 9 bases. The V and J ends lost 6 bases and 10 bases, in that order; junction bases with no gene match: 6. The CDR3 sequence is 12 residues long. The CDR3 DNA follows: TGTGCCAGCAGCAGGGACAGGGAAGGAGCTTTCTTT. It specifies CASSRDREGAFF.

The sample holds a few counts of this clonotype. This chain links TRBV6-5 with TRBJ2-5; tentatively, D is TRBD2 (6 bases). TRBJ2-1 explains the end of the DNA better; the J call may be wrong. The CDR3 loop spans 12 amino acids. The germline V gene has CDR1 MNHEY and CDR2 SVGAGI. In DNA form, the CDR3 reads TGTGCCAGCAGTTACGGAGGGAGTGAGCAGTTCTTC. The encoded protein is CASSYGGSEQFF.

This clonotype was detected once. This chain joins TRBV6-6 and TRBJ1-4; no reliable D call. CDR3 size: 14 residues. The germline V gene has CDR1 MNHNY and CDR2 SVGAGI (reference sequence). With 6 bases removed from V and 0 bases from J, the gap between germline ends came to 8 bases. The CDR3 nucleotides are TGTGCCAGCAGCCCGTTCTCAACTAATGAAAAACTGTTTTTT. Amino acid sequence: CASSPFSTNEKLFF.

At least ten counts were recorded for this clonotype. The junction departs from germline at one end; a sequencing error may be responsible. The chain links TRBV5-1 to TRBJ1-1; D gene unclear. Per germline, CDR1 SGHRS and CDR2 YFSETQ. The CDR3 is made up of 14 amino acids. In DNA form, the CDR3 reads TGTGCCAGCAGCTTAGGGCAGTCTAACACTGAAGCTTTCTTT. Translating it yields CASSLGQSNTEAFF.

This clonotype was seen a few times. The gene calls are TRBV7-2 and TRBJ2-5, with D perhaps assigned TRBD1 or TRBD2 (5 bases each). The end of the DNA aligns better with TRBJ2-1, so the J call may be wrong. The CDR3 totals 14 residues. Germline V gives CDR1 SGHTA, CDR2 FQGNSA. The CDR3 sequence: CASGTVRGYNEQFF. DNA of the CDR3: TGTGCCAGCGGGACGGTAAGGGGCTACAATGAGCAGTTCTTC.

The chain couples TRBV11-2 to TRBJ2-1, with D tentatively TRBD2 (5 bases). Trimming cost V 2 bases and J 0 bases, with 8 bases left between them. Germline CDR1 is SGHAT and CDR2 is FQNNGV. This CDR3 has 15 amino acids. The CDR3 here is CASSLTGVSYNEQFF. The CDR3 bases are TGTGCCAGCAGCTTAACCGGGGTCTCCTACAATGAGCAGTTCTTC.

In this sample, this clonotype turned up a few times. The CDR3 nucleotides are TGTGCCAGCAGTGACGAACTAGCGGGAGGGGTGGAGACCCAGTACTTC. Protein sequence: CASSDELAGGVETQYF. The J gene is TRBJ2-5, the V gene TRBV25-1; the match to TRBD2 covers 13 bases. Germline V lookup: CDR1 MGHDK, CDR2 SYGVNS. The ends lost 3 bases at V and 5 bases at J; junction bases unmatched: 6. CDR3 length: 16 residues.

This clonotype came up many times. An end of the junction differs from the germline gene, which may be a read error. V is TRBV7-7 and J is TRBJ2-5, with D uncertain. CDR1 is SSHAT and CDR2 is FNYEAQ in the germline V gene (reference sequence). CDR3 length equals 13 residues. The CDR3: CASSAYPAETQYF. CDR3 nucleotide sequence: TGTGCTAGCAGCGCCTACCCCGCGGAGACCCAGTACTTC. The whole variable domain, filled in from reference TRBV7-7 and TRBJ2-5, reads GAGVSQSPRYKVTKRGQDVTLRCDPISSHATLYWYQQALGQGPEFLTYFNYEAQPDKSGLPSDRFSAERPEGSISTLTIQRTEQRDSAMYRCASSAYPAETQYFGPGTRLLVL.

This rearrangement joins TRBV20-1 to TRBJ1-1; D ambiguous. The germline V gene encodes CDR1 DFQATT and CDR2 SNEGSKA (reference sequence). This CDR3 is 11 amino acids long. Trimming removed 4 bases from V and 2 bases from J, with 5 bases in between. In DNA, the CDR3 is TGCAGTGCTACATCAAACACTGAAGCTTTCTTT. Translated: CSATSNTEAFF.

The chain employs TRBV12-3 or TRBV12-4 and TRBJ1-4; D is possibly TRBD1 (5 bases). The V end was cut by 5 bases, the J end by 10 bases, with 14 bases between. The CDR3 covers 13 residues. CDR3 residues: CASSPGPGGKLFF. CDR3 in DNA: TGTGCCAGCAGTCCCGGGCCGGGGGGAAAACTGTTTTTT.

This clonotype was counted once. The chain uses TRBV24-1 and TRBJ2-5; weak D call: TRBD1 (5 bases). This CDR3 has 15 amino acids. CDR1 KGHDR and CDR2 SFDVKD come from the germline V gene. Trimming removed 3 bases from V and 5 bases from J, with 15 bases in between. CDR3 residues: CATSDPIRGRETQYF. The CDR3 nucleotides are TGTGCCACCAGTGATCCCATTAGGGGAAGGGAGACCCAGTACTTC.

Of note for this clonotype: No conserved phenylalanine or tryptophan ends this CDR3, so it is likely a read error. The chain carries TRBV19 and TRBJ1-1, with D uncertain. V was trimmed by 7 bases and J by 2 bases, leaving 8 bases between them. The CDR3 contains 12 residues. Germline V gene data show CDR1 as LNHDA and CDR2 as SQIVND (reference sequence). CDR3 DNA: TGTGCCAGTATAGACGGAAACACTGAAGCTTTCTCT. It encodes CASIDGNTEAFS.

The sample holds a few counts of this clonotype. The chain links TRBV20-1 to TRBJ2-7; 10 nucleotides align to TRBD1. The CDR3 has 18 residues. Germline lookup yields CDR1 DFQATT and CDR2 SNEGSKA (reference sequence). J gave up 2 bases and V 5 bases, and 18 bases lay outside the gene matches. CDR3 in amino acids: CSAREGQGSFGPAYEQYF. CDR3 nucleotides: TGCAGTGCTCGGGAGGGACAGGGGTCATTTGGCCCCGCCTACGAGCAGTACTTC.

V is TRBV6-2 or TRBV6-3 and J is TRBJ2-1; 8 bases are a match to TRBD2. This CDR3 region has 15 residues. J was trimmed by 9 bases and V by 6 bases; bases with no gene match: 13. Per germline, CDR1 MNHEY and CDR2 SVGEGT. The CDR3 loop reads CASSRSGLVRGEQFF. The CDR3 nucleotides read TGTGCCAGCAGCCGATCGGGACTAGTCAGGGGTGAGCAGTTCTTC.